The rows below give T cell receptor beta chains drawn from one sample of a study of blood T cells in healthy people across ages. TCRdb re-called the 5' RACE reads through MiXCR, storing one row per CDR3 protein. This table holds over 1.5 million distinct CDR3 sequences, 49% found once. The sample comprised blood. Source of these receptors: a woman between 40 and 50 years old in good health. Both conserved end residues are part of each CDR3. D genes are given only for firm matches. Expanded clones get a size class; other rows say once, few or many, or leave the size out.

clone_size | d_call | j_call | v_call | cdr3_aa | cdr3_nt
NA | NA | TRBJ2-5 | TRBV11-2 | CASRARAGASQETQYF | TGTGCCAGCAGGGCGAGGGCGGGGGCTTCCCAAGAGACCCAGTACTTC
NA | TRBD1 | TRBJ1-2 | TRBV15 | CATSRERGRYGYTF | TGTGCCACCAGCAGAGAAAGGGGGCGGTATGGCTACACCTTC
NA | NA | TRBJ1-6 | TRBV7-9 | CASSLDGSSPLHF | TGTGCCAGCAGCTTGGACGGTAGTTCACCCCTCCACTTT
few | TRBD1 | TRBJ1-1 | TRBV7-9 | CASSTGANTEAFF | TGTGCCAGCAGCACAGGGGCGAACACTGAAGCTTTCTTT
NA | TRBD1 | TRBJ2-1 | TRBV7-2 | CASSTGQGAGDEQFF | TGTGCCAGCAGCACGGGACAGGGGGCGGGCGATGAGCAGTTCTTC
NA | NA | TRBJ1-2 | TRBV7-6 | CASSAEQGGYGYTF | TGTGCCAGCAGCGCAGAACAGGGAGGGTATGGCTACACCTTC
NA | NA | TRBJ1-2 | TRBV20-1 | CSAGPTVDYGYTF | TGCAGTGCTGGACCGACAGTGGACTATGGCTACACCTTC
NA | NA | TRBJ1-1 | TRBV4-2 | CASSQDEGMNTEAFF | TGTGCCAGCAGCCAAGATGAGGGGATGAACACTGAAGCTTTCTTT
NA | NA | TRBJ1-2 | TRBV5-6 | CASSEGRNTYGYTF | TGTGCCAGCAGCGAAGGACGGAACACCTATGGCTACACCTTC
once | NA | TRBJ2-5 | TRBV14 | CASSLLRAQLNEQYF | TGTGCCAGCAGCCTCCTGAGAGCGCAGTTAAATGAGCAGTACTTC
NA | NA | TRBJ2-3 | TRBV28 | CASSRVPDDFRTRTDTQYF | TGTGCCAGCAGTCGTGTCCCCGACGATTTCCGGACCCGCACAGATACGCAGTATTTT
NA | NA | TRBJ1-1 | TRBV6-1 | CASSRLGMNTEAFF | TGTGCCAGCAGTCGACTGGGTATGAACACTGAAGCTTTCTTT
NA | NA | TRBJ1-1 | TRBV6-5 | CASNPGPMNTEAFF | TGTGCCAGCAACCCGGGACCAATGAACACTGAAGCTTTCTTT
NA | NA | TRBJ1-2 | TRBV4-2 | CASSQLGVRADYGYTF | TGTGCCAGCAGCCAATTAGGGGTCAGGGCGGACTATGGCTACACCTTC
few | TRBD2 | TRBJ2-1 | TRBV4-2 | CASSPPGGDNEQFF | TGTGCCAGCAGCCCCCCGGGGGGGGACAATGAGCAGTTCTTC